This T cell receptor beta chain originates from a study of T cell changes during pregnancy in multiple sclerosis. Method: immunoSEQ multiplex PCR; TCRdb's copy keeps in-frame clones and lacks some. The sample lists tens of thousands of clones; around nine tenths were seen once. Germline V CDR1 and CDR2: SGHTA, FQGTGA. The V end lost 2 bases, the J end lost 0 bases, and 4 bases lay between the germline ends. This CDR3 is built from 13 residues. The sequenced sample was CD4+ T cells from peripheral blood mononuclear cells, obtained after pregnancy. The TCR was taken from a female donor in good health, enrolled as a control in a pregnancy study. V is TRBV7-3 and J is TRBJ1-1, with no clear D. Here the CDR3 DNA reads TGTGCCAGCAGCTTAGGCATGAACACTGAAGCTTTCTTT. Protein sequence: CASSLGMNTEAFF.